These 6 T cell receptor beta chains share one sample of origin, sequenced in a study of hypomethylating agent response in myelodysplastic syndrome. Produced via immunoSEQ multiplex PCR; TCRdb's table is partial and in-frame only. This table has about 10,000 clones, over 80% appearing once. The sequences come from bone marrow, collected before or after starting hypomethylating agent treatment for myelodysplastic syndrome (not recorded which). Every receptor here comes from a human donor with myelodysplastic syndrome.

J is TRBJ2-7 and V is TRBV28; 13 bases match TRBD2. There are 15 residues in the CDR3. Germline CDR1 and CDR2: MDHEN and SYDVKM. V shed 5 bases and J 3 bases; nucleotides not matched to a gene: 4. The CDR3 sequence is CASSPRLAGGYEQYF. DNA of the CDR3: TGTGCCAGCAGTCCTAGACTAGCGGGAGGCTACGAGCAGTACTTC. Complete variable domain (other parts from reference TRBV28 and TRBJ2-7): DVKVTQSSRYLVKRTGEKVFLECVQDMDHENMFWYRQDPGLGLRLIYFSYDVKMKEKGDIPEGYSVSREKKERFSLILESASTNQTSMYLCASSPRLAGGYEQYFGPGTRLTVT.

There are a few counts of this clone. As DNA, the CDR3 is TGTGCCTGTTCACAGGGGACCGACATATCCCTCCACTTT. It is translated as CACSQGTDISLHF. This chain links TRBV2 with TRBJ1-6; the match to TRBD1 covers 7 bases. Germline V gene sequence: CDR1 SNHLY, CDR2 FYNNEI. This CDR3 is 13 amino acids long. V dropped 11 bases and J dropped 14; count of bases not matched to a gene: 15.

V is TRBV7-7 and J is TRBJ2-3, with TRBD2 as a possible D gene (5 bases). The CDR3 covers 14 residues. V lost 5 bases and J lost 2, with 11 bases in between. Germline CDR1 reads SSHAT; CDR2 reads FNYEAQ (reference sequence). The CDR3 reads CASSPGLHTDTQYF. CDR3 sequence (DNA): TGTGCCAGCAGCCCAGGACTTCACACAGATACGCAGTATTTT. Together with reference TRBV7-7 and TRBJ2-3, the CDR3 gives the full variable domain: GAGVSQSPRYKVTKRGQDVTLRCDPISSHATLYWYQQALGQGPEFLTYFNYEAQPDKSGLPSDRFSAERPEGSISTLTIQRTEQRDSAMYRCASSPGLHTDTQYFGPGTRLTVL.

The chain has TRBV30 and TRBJ2-7; 7 bases map to TRBD1. V dropped 5 bases and J dropped 9; count of bases not matched to a gene: 7. Germline V gene data show CDR1 as GTSNPN and CDR2 as SVGIG (reference sequence). CDR3 length: 11 residues. CDR3 sequence: CAWETGRVQYF. The CDR3 nucleotides are TGTGCCTGGGAGACAGGGCGGGTGCAGTACTTC.

The chain employs TRBV5-1 and TRBJ2-7; D remains unclear. The germline V gene has CDR1 SGHRS and CDR2 YFSETQ. V lost 8 bases and J 2 bases, leaving 17 bases between the germline ends. The CDR3 loop spans 14 amino acids. CDR3 residues: CARRGWSGTYEQYF. The CDR3 DNA is TGCGCCAGACGCGGATGGTCAGGAACCTACGAGCAGTACTTC.

A single count supports this clone. The genes are TRBV7-2 and TRBJ2-5; maybe TRBD2 (6 bases). Germline CDR1 and CDR2: SGHTA and FQGNSA. The CDR3 extends over 16 amino acids. V lost 1 base, J lost 4 bases, and 16 bases lay in between. DNA of the CDR3: TGTGCCAGCAGCTTAGTCCGGCTAGCGAGAGGAGAGACCCAGTACTTC. This codes for CASSLVRLARGETQYF.